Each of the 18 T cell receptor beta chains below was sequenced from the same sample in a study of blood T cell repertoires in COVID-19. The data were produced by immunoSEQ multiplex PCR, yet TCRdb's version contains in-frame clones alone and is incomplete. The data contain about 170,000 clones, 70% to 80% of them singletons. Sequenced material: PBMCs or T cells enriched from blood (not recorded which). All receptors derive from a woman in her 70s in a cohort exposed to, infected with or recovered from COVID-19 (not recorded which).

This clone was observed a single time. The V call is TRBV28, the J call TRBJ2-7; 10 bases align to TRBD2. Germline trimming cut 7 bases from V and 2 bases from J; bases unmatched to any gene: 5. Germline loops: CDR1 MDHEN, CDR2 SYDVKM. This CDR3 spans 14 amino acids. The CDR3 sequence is CASTLAGGPYEQYF. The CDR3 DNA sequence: TGTGCCAGCACCTTAGCGGGAGGTCCCTACGAGCAGTACTTC.

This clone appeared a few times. As DNA, the CDR3 is TGTGCCAGCAGTCGCATACCTGTAGCAGGGTCCGAACAGCCCCAGCATTTT. This codes for CASSRIPVAGSEQPQHF. This chain joins TRBV6-2 or TRBV6-3 and TRBJ1-5, with a tentative D call TRBD1 (5 bases). Per the germline V gene, CDR1 is MNHEY and CDR2 is SVGEGT. Trimming cost V 5 bases and J 7 bases, with 24 bases left between them. The CDR3 is 17 residues long.

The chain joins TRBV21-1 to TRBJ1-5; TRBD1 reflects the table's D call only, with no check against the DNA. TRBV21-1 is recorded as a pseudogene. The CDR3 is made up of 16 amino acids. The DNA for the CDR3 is TGTGCCAGCAGCAAAATTGAAGAGGACAAGCATCAGCCCCAGCATTTT. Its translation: CASSKIEEDKHQPQHF.

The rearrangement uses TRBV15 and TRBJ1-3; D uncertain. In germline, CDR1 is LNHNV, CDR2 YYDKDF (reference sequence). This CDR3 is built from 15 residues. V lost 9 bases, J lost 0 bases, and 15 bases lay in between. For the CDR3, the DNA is TGTGCCACGTCAGCTGGGCCCTTCTCTGGAAACACCATATATTTT. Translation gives CATSAGPFSGNTIYF. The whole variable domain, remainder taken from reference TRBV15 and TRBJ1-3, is DAMVIQNPRYQVTQFGKPVTLSCSQTLNHNVMYWYQQKSSQAPKLLFHYYDKDFNNEADTPDNFQSRRPNTSFCFLDIRSPGLGDTAMYLCATSAGPFSGNTIYFGEGSWLTVV.

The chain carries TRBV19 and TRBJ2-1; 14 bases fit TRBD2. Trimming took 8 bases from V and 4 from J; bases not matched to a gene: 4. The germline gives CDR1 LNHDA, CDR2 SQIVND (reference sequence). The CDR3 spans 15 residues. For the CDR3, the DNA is TGTGCCAGTTCAGGACTAGCGGGAGGTTACAATGAGCAGTTCTTC. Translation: CASSGLAGGYNEQFF.

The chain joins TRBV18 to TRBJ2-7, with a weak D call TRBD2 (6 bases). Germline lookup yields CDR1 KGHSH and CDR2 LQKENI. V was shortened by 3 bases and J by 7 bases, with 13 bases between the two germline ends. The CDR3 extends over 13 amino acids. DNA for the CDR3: TGTGCCAGCTCACCCGGGGTGGGGGGTGAGCAGTACTTC. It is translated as CASSPGVGGEQYF.

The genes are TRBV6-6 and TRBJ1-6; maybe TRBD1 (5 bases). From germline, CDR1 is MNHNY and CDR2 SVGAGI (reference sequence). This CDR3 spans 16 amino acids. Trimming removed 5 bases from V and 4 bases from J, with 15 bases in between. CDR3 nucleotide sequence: TGTGCCAGCAGTAACCCGGGGGGGTATTATAATTCACCCCTCCACTTT. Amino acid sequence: CASSNPGGYYNSPLHF.

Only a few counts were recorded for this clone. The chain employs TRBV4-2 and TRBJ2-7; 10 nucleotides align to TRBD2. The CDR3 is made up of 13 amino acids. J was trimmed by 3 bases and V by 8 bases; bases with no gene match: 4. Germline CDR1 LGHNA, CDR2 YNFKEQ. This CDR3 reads CASGAGGGYEQYF. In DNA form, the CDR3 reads TGTGCCAGCGGAGCGGGAGGGGGCTACGAGCAGTACTTC.

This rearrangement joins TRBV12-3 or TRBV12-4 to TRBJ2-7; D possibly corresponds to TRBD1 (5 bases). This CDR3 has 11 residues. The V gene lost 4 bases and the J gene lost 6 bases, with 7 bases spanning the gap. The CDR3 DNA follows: TGTGCCAGCAGTTGGGGCTTCGAGCAGTACTTC. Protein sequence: CASSWGFEQYF.

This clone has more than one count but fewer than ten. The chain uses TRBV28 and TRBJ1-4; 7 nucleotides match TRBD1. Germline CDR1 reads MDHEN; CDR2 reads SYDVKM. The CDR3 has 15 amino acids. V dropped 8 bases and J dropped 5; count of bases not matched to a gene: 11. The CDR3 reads CASQGTTGLNEKLFF. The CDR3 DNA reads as TGTGCCAGCCAGGGGACGACAGGGTTGAATGAAAAACTGTTTTTT.

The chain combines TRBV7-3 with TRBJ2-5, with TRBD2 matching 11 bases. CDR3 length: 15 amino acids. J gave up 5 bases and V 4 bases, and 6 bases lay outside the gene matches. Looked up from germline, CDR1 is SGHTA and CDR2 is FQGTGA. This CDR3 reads CASSSRLAGIETQYF. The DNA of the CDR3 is TGTGCCAGCAGCTCCCGACTAGCGGGAATCGAGACCCAGTACTTC.

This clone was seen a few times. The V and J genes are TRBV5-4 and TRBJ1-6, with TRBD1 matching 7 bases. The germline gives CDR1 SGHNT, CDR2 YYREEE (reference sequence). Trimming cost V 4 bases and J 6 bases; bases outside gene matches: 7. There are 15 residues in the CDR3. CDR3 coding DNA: TGTGCCAGCAGCGCTTACGACAGGGTTAATTCACCCCTCCACTTT. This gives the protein CASSAYDRVNSPLHF.

This CDR3 is CASSFLAGGPGDTQYF. The CDR3 nucleotides are TGCGCCAGCAGCTTCCTAGCGGGAGGGCCTGGAGATACGCAGTATTTT. This chain connects TRBV5-1 to TRBJ2-3; 12 bases match TRBD2. Trimming took 2 bases from V and 5 from J; bases not matched to a gene: 6. Germline assignment: CDR1 SGHRS and CDR2 YFSETQ. This CDR3 is 16 amino acids long.

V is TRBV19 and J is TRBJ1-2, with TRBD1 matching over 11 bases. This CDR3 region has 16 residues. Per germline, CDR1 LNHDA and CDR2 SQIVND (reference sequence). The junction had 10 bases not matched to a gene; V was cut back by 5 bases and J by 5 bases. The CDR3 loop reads CASSAGTGGLWYGYTF. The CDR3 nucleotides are TGTGCCAGTAGTGCCGGGACAGGGGGACTTTGGTATGGCTACACCTTC.

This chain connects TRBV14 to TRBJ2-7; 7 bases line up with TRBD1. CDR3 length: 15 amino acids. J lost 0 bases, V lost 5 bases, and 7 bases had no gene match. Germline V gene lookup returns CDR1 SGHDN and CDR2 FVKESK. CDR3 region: CASSGRTGDSYEQYF. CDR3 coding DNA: TGTGCCAGCAGCGGCCGAACAGGGGACTCCTACGAGCAGTACTTC.

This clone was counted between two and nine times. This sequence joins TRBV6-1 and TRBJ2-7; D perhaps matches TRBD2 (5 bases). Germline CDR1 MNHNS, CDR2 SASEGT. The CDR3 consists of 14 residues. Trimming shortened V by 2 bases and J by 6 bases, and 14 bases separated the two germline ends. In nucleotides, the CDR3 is TGTGCCAGCAGTGAACGGGGTGGTCTAGGCGAGCAGTACTTC. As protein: CASSERGGLGEQYF.

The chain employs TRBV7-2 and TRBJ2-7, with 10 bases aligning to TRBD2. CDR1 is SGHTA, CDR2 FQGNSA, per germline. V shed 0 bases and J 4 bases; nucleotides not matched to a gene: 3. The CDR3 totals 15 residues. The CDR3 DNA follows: TGTGCCAGCAGCTTAGCAGCGGGAGGGCAGTACGAGCAGTACTTC. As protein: CASSLAAGGQYEQYF.

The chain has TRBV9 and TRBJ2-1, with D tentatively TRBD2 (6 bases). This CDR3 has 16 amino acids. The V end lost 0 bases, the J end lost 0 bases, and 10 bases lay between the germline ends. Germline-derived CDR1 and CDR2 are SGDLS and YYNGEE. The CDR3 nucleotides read TGTGCCAGCAGCGTAGCAGCGGGTAACTCCTACAATGAGCAGTTCTTC. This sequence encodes CASSVAAGNSYNEQFF.